Detailed here is one T cell receptor (beta chain). These data are taken from a study of monozygotic twins with inflammatory bowel disease. For both chains, the TCRalpha and TCRbeta cDNA went through two nested PCRs of around 15 and 9 cycles. TCRdb reprocessed the 5' RACE reads and reports one entry per CDR3 protein, with no DNA. Its listing shows 90,000 to 110,000 distinct CDR3 sequences. The CDR3 is 19 residues long. The germline gives CDR1 MNHEY, CDR2 SVGAGI. Sequences were obtained from blood. The receptor comes from a human donor with ulcerative colitis or Crohn's disease, or a healthy co-twin of an affected twin (not recorded which). The chain joins TRBV6-5 to TRBJ1-1; TCRdb returns TRBD1, unconfirmable since there is no DNA. CDR3 sequence reads: CASSYSVQGTGSQNTEAFF.